This TCR beta chain comes out of a study of metastatic and nonmetastatic thyroid tumors. The CDR3 totals 17 residues. Germline CDR1 MNHEY, CDR2 SVGAGI. All patients were untreated before thyroid surgery. TCRdb reassembled clones from the PCR reads with MiXCR. The table includes 35,000 to 50,000 clones, around an eighth detected once. A word on this clone: An end of the junction differs from the germline gene, which may be a read error.

The TCR was taken from a female donor with papillary thyroid cancer or a benign thyroid nodule (not recorded which). Some clones in this sample may be carry-over from other donors' samples. The rearrangement links TRBV6-5 to TRBJ1-6; maybe TRBD1 (5 bases). The source material was blood. CDR3 sequence (DNA): TGTGCCCGCAGTTACTCGACAGTCAAACAACGGACTGCACCCCTCCACTTT. The encoded protein is CARSYSTVKQRTAPLHF.